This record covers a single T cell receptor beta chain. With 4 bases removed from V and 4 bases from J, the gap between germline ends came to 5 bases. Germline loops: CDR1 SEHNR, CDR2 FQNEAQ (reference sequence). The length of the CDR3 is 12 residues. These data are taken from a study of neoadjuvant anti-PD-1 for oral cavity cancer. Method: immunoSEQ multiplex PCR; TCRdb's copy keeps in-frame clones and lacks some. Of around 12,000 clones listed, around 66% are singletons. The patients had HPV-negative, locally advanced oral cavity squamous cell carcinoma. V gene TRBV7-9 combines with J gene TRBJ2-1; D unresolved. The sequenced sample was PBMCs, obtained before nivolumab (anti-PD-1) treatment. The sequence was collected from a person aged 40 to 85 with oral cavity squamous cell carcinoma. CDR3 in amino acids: CASSSEYNEQFF. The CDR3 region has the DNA TGTGCCAGCAGCTCTGAGTACAATGAGCAGTTCTTC.